Below are 18 T cell receptor beta chains sequenced from a single sample in a study of T cells in Graves' hyperthyroidism and ophthalmopathy. Amplification of TCR beta CDR3 regions was performed using RNA transcripts as template. RT-PCR in the first round (using the HTBI primer set) targeted the TCR CDR3. MiXCR, applied by TCRdb to the multiplex PCR reads, yields one record per CDR3 protein. The sample consists of about 580,000 distinct CDR3 sequences, under 60% of them appearing once. Specimen: peripheral blood or thyroid tissue (not recorded which). These TCRs come from a woman between 18 and 29 years old with Graves' hyperthyroidism.

The chain links TRBV24-1 to TRBJ2-5; tentative D call: TRBD1 (7 bases). Germline assignment: CDR1 KGHDR and CDR2 SFDVKD. V dropped 11 bases and J dropped 2 bases, with 14 bases sitting between them. The CDR3 runs 13 residues. The CDR3 bases are TGTGCCAGCCAGGCGGGACAGCAAGAGACCCAGTACTTC. Protein sequence: CASQAGQQETQYF.

In this sample, this clonotype turned up many times. The chain joins TRBV7-9 to TRBJ1-1; D gene ambiguous. With 4 bases removed from V and 4 bases from J, the gap between germline ends came to 13 bases. The germline V gene has CDR1 SEHNR and CDR2 FQNEAQ (reference sequence). This CDR3 is 14 amino acids long. The CDR3 sequence is CASSYPSRGTEAFF. CDR3 nucleotides: TGTGCCAGCAGCTACCCCTCAAGAGGCACTGAAGCTTTCTTT. The full variable domain, in which reference TRBV7-9 and TRBJ1-1 provide the parts outside the CDR3, is DTGVSQNPRHKITKRGQNVTFRCDPISEHNRLYWYRQTLGQGPEFLTYFQNEAQLEKSRLLSDRFSAERPKGSFSTLEIQRTEQGDSAMYLCASSYPSRGTEAFFGQGTRLTVV.

The sample holds many counts of this clonotype. The rearrangement joins TRBV3-1 to TRBJ2-6, with D possibly TRBD2 on 6 matching bases. Germline V gives CDR1 LGHDT, CDR2 YNNKEL (reference sequence). V was trimmed by 6 bases and J by 1 base, leaving 19 bases between them. This CDR3 has 18 amino acids. This CDR3 is CASSHPEGAHSGANVLTF. Here the CDR3 DNA reads TGTGCCAGCAGTCATCCGGAGGGTGCGCATTCTGGGGCCAACGTCCTGACTTTC.

The rearrangement uses TRBV7-9 and TRBJ2-3, with 14 bases aligning to TRBD2. Looked up from germline, CDR1 is SEHNR and CDR2 is FQNEAQ (reference sequence). The CDR3 totals 17 residues. Unmatched junction bases numbered 5, after V lost 3 bases and J lost 3 bases. The CDR3 loop is CASSLGTSGSGTDTQYF. The CDR3 DNA reads TGTGCCAGCAGCTTGGGGACTAGCGGGAGTGGTACAGATACGCAGTATTTT.

This clonotype was observed many times. V gene TRBV15 combines with J gene TRBJ1-1, with D unresolved. The germline gives CDR1 LNHNV, CDR2 YYDKDF (reference sequence). V shed 4 bases and J shed 4 bases, with 7 bases lying between them. The CDR3 has 12 residues. CDR3 in DNA: TGTGCCACCAGCAAAGCCGGCACTGAAGCTTTCTTT. As protein: CATSKAGTEAFF.

The genes are TRBV28 and TRBJ1-1; D is undetermined. Germline V gene data show CDR1 as MDHEN and CDR2 as SYDVKM. The CDR3 is made up of 11 amino acids. V shed 9 bases and J shed 4 bases, with 9 bases lying between them. DNA for the CDR3: TGTGCCAGTGTTGCAATCACTGAAGCTTTCTTT. Residues: CASVAITEAFF.

Here the CDR3 reads CAISAGGYTEAFF. In DNA, the CDR3 is TGTGCCATCAGTGCAGGGGGGTACACTGAAGCTTTCTTT. V and J are TRBV10-3 and TRBJ1-1, with 7 bases matching TRBD1. Germline V CDR1 and CDR2: ENHRY, SYGVKD. The CDR3 length is 13 residues. The J segment lost 3 bases and the V segment lost 4 bases, leaving 2 bases of the junction unmatched.

The sample holds many counts of this clonotype. The CDR3 protein is CASKAGSSYNSPLHF. CDR3 nucleotide sequence: TGTGCCAGCAAAGCAGGGAGCTCCTATAATTCACCCCTCCACTTT. The V gene is TRBV7-9, the J gene TRBJ1-6; TRBD1 might be the D (5 bases). There are 15 residues in the CDR3. Germline CDR1 and CDR2: SEHNR and FQNEAQ (reference sequence). Trimming cost V 7 bases and J 0 bases, with 10 bases left between them.

The chain combines TRBV7-3 with TRBJ2-7; no clear D gene. V was cut by 4 bases and J by 7 bases, with 17 bases left in between. This CDR3 comprises 14 residues. Germline-derived CDR1 and CDR2 are SGHTA and FQGTGA. The CDR3, as DNA: TGTGCCAGCAGCTCCTCCTTGGGCCGAGGAGAGCAGTACTTC. Encoded protein: CASSSSLGRGEQYF.

The chain recombines TRBV6-1 with TRBJ2-6, with 7 bases lining up with TRBD1. The CDR3 is made up of 11 amino acids. The J segment lost 18 bases and the V segment lost 4 bases, leaving 6 bases of the junction unmatched. Germline CDR1 MNHNS, CDR2 SASEGT. CDR3 amino acids: CASSVGQQETF. The CDR3, as DNA: TGTGCCAGCAGTGTGGGACAGCAAGAGACTTTC.

The genes are TRBV20-1 and TRBJ2-7; TRBD1 matches at 8 bases. Germline assignment: CDR1 DFQATT and CDR2 SNEGSKA (reference sequence). After removal of 6 bases from V and 4 bases from J, the junction contained 8 bases not matched to a gene. This CDR3 spans 13 amino acids. The CDR3 here is CSAKGRDRYEQYF. The CDR3 coding sequence is TGCAGTGCAAAGGGCCGGGACAGGTACGAGCAGTACTTC.

This clonotype was detected many times. The chain links TRBV12-3 or TRBV12-4 to TRBJ2-7, with D perhaps TRBD1 (5 bases). The CDR3 runs 16 residues. Trimming shortened V by 5 bases and J by 0 bases, and 17 bases separated the two germline ends. CDR3 sequence: CASSLKRTLSSYEQYF. In nucleotides, the CDR3 is TGTGCCAGCAGTCTAAAACGGACACTGAGCTCCTACGAGCAGTACTTC.

The chain is built from TRBV15 and TRBJ1-5; TRBD1 agrees at 12 bases. The CDR3 contains 16 residues. Germline values: CDR1 LNHNV, CDR2 YYDKDF (reference sequence). Unmatched junction bases numbered 6, after V lost 3 bases and J lost 6 bases. The CDR3 DNA follows: TGTGCCACCAGCAGTGAGGGACAGGGGGCGAGTCAGCCCCAGCATTTT. This gives the protein CATSSEGQGASQPQHF. Filled out from reference TRBV15 and TRBJ1-5, the complete variable domain reads DAMVIQNPRYQVTQFGKPVTLSCSQTLNHNVMYWYQQKSSQAPKLLFHYYDKDFNNEADTPDNFQSRRPNTSFCFLDIRSPGLGDTAMYLCATSSEGQGASQPQHFGDGTRLSIL.

This clonotype showed up many times. The rearrangement links TRBV7-9 to TRBJ1-5; D ambiguous. Per germline, CDR1 SEHNR and CDR2 FQNEAQ (reference sequence). This CDR3 comprises 12 residues. The V end lost 5 bases, the J end lost 6 bases, and 8 bases lay between the germline ends. The CDR3 is CASSRGSQPQHF. The CDR3 bases are TGTGCCAGCAGCCGAGGTAGTCAGCCCCAGCATTTT.

This clonotype has at least ten counts. This chain joins TRBV7-9 and TRBJ1-5; no definite D call. Trimming pared 5 bases from V and 3 bases from J, leaving 14 bases between. The CDR3 is made up of 15 amino acids. Germline CDR1 and CDR2: SEHNR and FQNEAQ (reference sequence). The CDR3 DNA reads as TGTGCCAGCAGCCCAACGGGAGTTATCAATCAGCCCCAGCATTTT. It is translated as CASSPTGVINQPQHF.

This clonotype appeared once. The chain couples TRBV7-2 to TRBJ1-2; no clear D. Germline lookup yields CDR1 SGHTA and CDR2 FQGNSA. Between the trimmed V and J ends, which lost 5 bases and 5 bases, there was a span of 18 bases. The CDR3 has 15 amino acids. The CDR3 nucleotides are TGTGCCAGCAGCACGAGGACCACCCTTGATTATGGCTACACCTTC. This translates into CASSTRTTLDYGYTF. The variable domain in full, completed from reference TRBV7-2 and TRBJ1-2, reads GAGVSQSPSNKVTEKGKDVELRCDPISGHTALYWYRQSLGQGLEFLIYFQGNSAPDKSGLPSDRFSAERTGGSVSTLTIQRTQQEDSAVYLCASSTRTTLDYGYTFGSGTRLTVV.

With regard to this clonotype: One end of the junction fails to match germline, which may point to a read error. This sequence joins TRBV2 and TRBJ1-5; TRBD1 might be the D (6 bases). The germline V gene encodes CDR1 SNHLY and CDR2 FYNNEI. CDR3 length: 17 residues. The CDR3 DNA reads TGTGCCAGCAGCGAAGGGGCAGGGGCGGGCGGCAATCAGCCCCAGCATTTT. Translation gives CASSEGAGAGGNQPQHF.

In this sample, this clonotype turned up many times. The chain carries TRBV7-2 and TRBJ1-5; no firm D call. V was pared by 3 bases and J by 5 bases, with 17 bases between. This CDR3 has 16 amino acids. CDR1 and CDR2 (germline): SGHTA, FQGNSA. The CDR3 DNA sequence: TGTGCCAGCAGCTTGTTACGCCGGGCTGGAGATCAGCCCCAGCATTTT. It translates to CASSLLRRAGDQPQHF.